This T cell receptor (beta chain) emerged from a study of T cells in localized non-small cell lung cancer. Study-level results: T cell clonality was highest in uninvolved adjacent lung, above tumor.

Turning to this clone: Its target is not known.

Profiling relied on immunoSEQ multiplex PCR, and the TCRdb table lists in-frame clones only, not all of them. The table includes about 53,000 clones, approximately 80% detected once. This TCR came from a man between 40 and 70 years old with stage III lung adenocarcinoma. Sequencing used peripheral blood mononuclear cells, obtained before any cancer treatment.

The DNA of the CDR3 is TGTGCCAGCAGCTTAGACCCCAGCACTGAAGCTTTCTTT. Protein: CASSLDPSTEAFF. This chain connects TRBV7-2 to TRBJ1-1; no firm D call. Germline V CDR1 and CDR2: SGHTA, FQGNSA. Trimming stripped 1 base from V and 4 bases from J, with 7 bases between. The CDR3 length is 13 residues.